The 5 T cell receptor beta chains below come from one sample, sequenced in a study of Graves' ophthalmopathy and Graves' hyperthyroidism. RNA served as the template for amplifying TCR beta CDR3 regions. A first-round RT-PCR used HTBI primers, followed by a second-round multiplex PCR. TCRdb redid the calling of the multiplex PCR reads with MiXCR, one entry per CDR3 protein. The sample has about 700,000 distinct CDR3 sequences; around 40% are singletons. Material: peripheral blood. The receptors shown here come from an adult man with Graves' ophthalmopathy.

The CDR3 sequence: CASSPTTGVNTEAFF. CDR3 sequence (DNA): TGTGCCAGCAGCCCTACCACAGGGGTGAACACTGAAGCTTTCTTT. The V and J genes are TRBV14 and TRBJ1-1; 7 bases align to TRBD1. Germline V gene lookup returns CDR1 SGHDN and CDR2 FVKESK. The CDR3 runs to 15 residues. V lost 4 bases to trimming and J lost 0 bases; unmatched junction nucleotides: 5.

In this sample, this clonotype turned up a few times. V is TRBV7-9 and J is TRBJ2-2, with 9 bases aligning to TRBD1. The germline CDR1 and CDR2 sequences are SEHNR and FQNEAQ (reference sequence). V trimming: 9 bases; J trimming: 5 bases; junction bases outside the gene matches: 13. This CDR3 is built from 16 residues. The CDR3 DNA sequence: TGTGCCAGTAGTTCCCGGGACAGGGTAAATACCGGGGAGCTGTTTTTT. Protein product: CASSSRDRVNTGELFF.

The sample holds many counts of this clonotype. CDR3 DNA: TGTGCCAGCAGCTCGGACAGATTGGGGACCCAGTACTTC. It codes for CASSSDRLGTQYF. This sequence joins TRBV10-3 and TRBJ2-5; tentatively, D is TRBD1 (6 bases). The CDR3 totals 13 residues. The V end was cut by 10 bases, the J end by 7 bases, with 19 bases between. Per germline, CDR1 ENHRY and CDR2 SYGVKD.

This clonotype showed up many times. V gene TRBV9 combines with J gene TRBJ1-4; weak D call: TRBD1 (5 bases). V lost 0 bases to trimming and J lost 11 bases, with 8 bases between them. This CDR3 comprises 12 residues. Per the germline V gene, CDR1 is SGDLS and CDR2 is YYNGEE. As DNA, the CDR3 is TGTGCCAGCAGCGTAGGAGAGGGGAAACTGTTTTTT. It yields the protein CASSVGEGKLFF.

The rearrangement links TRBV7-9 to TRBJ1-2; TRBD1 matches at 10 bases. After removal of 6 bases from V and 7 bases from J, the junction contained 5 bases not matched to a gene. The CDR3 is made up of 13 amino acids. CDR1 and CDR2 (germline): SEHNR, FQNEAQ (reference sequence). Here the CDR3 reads CASRARTGGGYTF. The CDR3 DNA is TGTGCCAGCAGAGCAAGGACAGGGGGTGGCTACACCTTC.